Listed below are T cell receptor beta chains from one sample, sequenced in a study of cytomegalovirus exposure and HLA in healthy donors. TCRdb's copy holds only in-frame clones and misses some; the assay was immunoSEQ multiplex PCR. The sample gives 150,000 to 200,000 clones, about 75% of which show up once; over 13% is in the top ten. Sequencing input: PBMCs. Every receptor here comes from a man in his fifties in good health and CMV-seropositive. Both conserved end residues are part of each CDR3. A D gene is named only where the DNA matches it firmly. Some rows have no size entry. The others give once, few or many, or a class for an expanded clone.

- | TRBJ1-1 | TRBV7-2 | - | CASSAGLREAFF | TGTGCCAGCAGCGCAGGGTTAAGGGAAGCTTTCTTT
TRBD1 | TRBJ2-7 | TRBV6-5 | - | CASGTGISYEQYF | TGTGCCAGCGGGACAGGGATATCCTACGAGCAGTACTTC
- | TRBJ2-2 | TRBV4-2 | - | CASSPRGETHTGELFF | TGTGCCAGCAGCCCCCGAGGAGAAACCCACACCGGGGAGCTGTTTTTT
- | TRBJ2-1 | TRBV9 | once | CASSVSRMGQDNEQFF | TGTGCCAGCAGCGTCTCCCGAATGGGGCAGGACAATGAGCAGTTCTTC
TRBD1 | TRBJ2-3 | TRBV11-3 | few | CASSLRPGTGEKDTQYF | TGTGCCAGCAGCTTACGCCCCGGGACAGGGGAAAAAGATACGCAGTATTTT
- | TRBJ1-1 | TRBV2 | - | CASSESQAGYTEAFF | TGTGCCAGCAGTGAATCCCAGGCTGGGTACACTGAAGCTTTCTTT
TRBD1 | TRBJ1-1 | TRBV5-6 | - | CASSLGLATGGWNTEAFF | TGTGCCAGCAGCTTGGGGTTAGCGACAGGGGGCTGGAACACTGAAGCTTTCTTT
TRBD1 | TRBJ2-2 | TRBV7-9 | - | CASSFGQGFTTGELFF | TGTGCCAGCAGCTTCGGACAGGGATTTACCACCGGGGAGCTGTTTTTT
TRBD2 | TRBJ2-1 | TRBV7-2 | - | CASSRLAGGSLNEQFF | TGTGCCAGCAGCAGACTAGCGGGGGGGTCTCTCAATGAGCAGTTCTTC
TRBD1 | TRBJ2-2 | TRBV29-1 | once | CSVVGQSNTGELFF | TGCAGCGTTGTGGGACAGTCGAACACCGGGGAGCTGTTTTTT
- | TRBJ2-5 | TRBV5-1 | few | CASSAPPEETQYF | TGCGCCAGCAGCGCGCCCCCGGAAGAGACCCAGTACTTC
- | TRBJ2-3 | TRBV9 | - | CASSVAGRGTTDTQYF | TGTGCCAGCAGCGTAGCCGGGCGGGGCACCACAGATACGCAGTATTTT
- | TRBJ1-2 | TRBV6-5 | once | CASGTRQEYGYTF | TGTGCCAGCGGTACCAGACAGGAGTATGGCTACACCTTC
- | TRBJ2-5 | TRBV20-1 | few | CSARERRSQYF | TGCAGTGCTAGAGAGCGGCGGAGCCAGTACTTC
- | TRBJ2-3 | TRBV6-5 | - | CASSSGADTQYF | TGTGCCAGCAGTTCAGGGGCAGATACGCAGTATTTT
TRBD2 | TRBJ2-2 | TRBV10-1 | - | CASSGGGQTGELFF | TGCGCCAGCAGTGGCGGGGGGCAGACCGGGGAGCTGTTTTTT
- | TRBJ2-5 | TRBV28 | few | CASSPRETQYF | TGTGCCAGCAGCCCCCGGGAGACCCAGTACTTC
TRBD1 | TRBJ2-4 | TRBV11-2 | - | CASSLGDRKNIQYF | TGTGCCAGCAGCTTAGGGGACAGAAAAAACATTCAGTACTTC
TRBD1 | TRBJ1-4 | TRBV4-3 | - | CASRLYRGTNEKLFF | TGCGCCAGCAGACTCTACAGGGGTACTAATGAAAAACTGTTTTTT
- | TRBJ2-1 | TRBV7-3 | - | CASSLTGEYNEQFF | TGTGCCAGCAGCTTAACCGGGGAATACAATGAGCAGTTCTTC
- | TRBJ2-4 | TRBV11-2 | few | CASSLSRSQNIQYF | TGTGCCAGCAGCTTAAGCCGGAGCCAAAACATTCAGTACTTC
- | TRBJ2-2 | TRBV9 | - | CASSVDWGGNTGELFF | TGTGCCAGCAGCGTAGATTGGGGAGGCAACACCGGGGAGCTGTTTTTT
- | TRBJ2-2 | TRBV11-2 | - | CASSSWGEGAGELFF | TGTGCCAGCAGCTCCTGGGGGGAAGGGGCCGGGGAGCTGTTTTTT